Listed here are 4 T cell receptor beta chains from one sample, sequenced in a study of control samples from healthy donors and cancer patients. Measured with immunoSEQ multiplex PCR; TCRdb has only the in-frame clones, and not every one. The table shows some 130,000 clones, with approximately 92% occurring only once. The sample consisted of blood. All receptors derive from a man aged 35-49 years in good health.

The chain combines TRBV5-3 with TRBJ1-3; D not certain. TRBV5-3 is treated as an ORF (open reading frame) with a function not yet certain. The CDR3 loop spans 15 amino acids. V was clipped by 1 base and J by 0 bases, with 8 bases between them. This chain's CDR3 is CARSLRRDSGNTIYF. In DNA form, the CDR3 reads TGTGCCAGAAGCTTGCGGAGGGACTCTGGAAACACCATATATTTT.

The rearrangement links TRBV7-9 to TRBJ2-3, with D perhaps matching TRBD2 (5 bases). Trimming shortened V by 3 bases and J by 3 bases, and 13 bases separated the two germline ends. There are 15 residues in the CDR3. Germline V lookup: CDR1 SEHNR, CDR2 FQNEAQ (reference sequence). The CDR3 reads CASSFLPGVTDTQYF. The CDR3 nucleotides read TGTGCCAGCAGCTTTTTGCCCGGGGTAACAGATACGCAGTATTTT.

This chain uses TRBV28 with TRBJ2-1; 7 nucleotides line up with TRBD1. V dropped 7 bases and J dropped 9; count of bases not matched to a gene: 12. The CDR3 extends over 14 amino acids. CDR1 is MDHEN and CDR2 is SYDVKM in the germline V gene. The DNA of the CDR3 is TGTGCCAGCAAAAAGGGGACAGTTCGAAGTGAGCAGTTCTTC. Its translation: CASKKGTVRSEQFF.

This clone was seen once. The chain employs TRBV6-5 and TRBJ2-6; TRBD1 is a possible D gene (6 bases). The V and J ends lost 7 bases and 3 bases respectively, with 13 bases between them. This CDR3 is 15 amino acids long. The germline gives CDR1 MNHEY, CDR2 SVGAGI. The DNA of the CDR3 is TGTGCCAGCAAACCCAGGGGCGTTGGGGCCAACGTCCTGACTTTC. It is translated as CASKPRGVGANVLTF.